These T cell receptor beta chains were read from a single sample in a study of blood T cell repertoires in COVID-19. Produced via immunoSEQ multiplex PCR; TCRdb's table is partial and in-frame only. In the table there are 300,000 to 450,000 clones, more than 70% of which are singletons. Sequencing input: PBMCs or T cells enriched from blood (not recorded which). These receptors were collected from a woman between 18 and 29 years old who had recovered from COVID-19. Both conserved end residues are part of each CDR3. Fields, in order: V gene, D gene, clone size, J gene, CDR3 DNA, CDR3 protein. D genes are given only for firm matches. Where a row states a size, it is once, few, many or the class of an expanded clone; other rows omit it.

TRBV4-2	TRBD2	NA	TRBJ2-3	TGTGCCAGCAGCGAAGGCACTAGCGGCCGCACAGATACGCAGTATTTT	CASSEGTSGRTDTQYF
TRBV12-3/TRBV12-4	NA	NA	TRBJ1-2	TGTGCCAGCAGCCCCACCGGTAACTATGGCTACACCTTC	CASSPTGNYGYTF
TRBV6-2/TRBV6-3	TRBD1	NA	TRBJ1-6	TGTGCCAGCAGATACGGGACAGCCGATAATTCACCCCTCCACTTT	CASRYGTADNSPLHF
TRBV9	NA	NA	TRBJ2-3	TGTGCCAGCAGCGTAGATCCAGCGGATACGCAGTATTTT	CASSVDPADTQYF
TRBV11-2	TRBD2	NA	TRBJ2-7	TGTGCCAGCAGCGTCCTAGCGGGGAGCCTCTCCTACGAGCAGTACTTC	CASSVLAGSLSYEQYF
TRBV6-5	TRBD1	once	TRBJ1-1	TGTGCCAGCAGAGGGACAGGCTTGAACACTGAAGCTTTCTTT	CASRGTGLNTEAFF
TRBV3-1/TRBV3-2	NA	NA	TRBJ2-3	TGTGCCAGCAGCAAAGATCCTGGGCTCAGCACAGATACGCAGTATTTT	CASSKDPGLSTDTQYF
TRBV6-2/TRBV6-3	TRBD2	once	TRBJ2-3	TGTGCCAGCAGCCGACGCGCGGGGGGGCCTACAGATACGCAGTATTTT	CASSRRAGGPTDTQYF
TRBV9	NA	NA	TRBJ1-2	TGTGCCAGCAGCTCGAGAACTAACTATGGCTACACCTTC	CASSSRTNYGYTF
TRBV5-4	TRBD1	NA	TRBJ1-1	TGTGCCAGCAGCTTACAGGGGAGGCCCGCCACTGAAGCTTTCTTT	CASSLQGRPATEAFF
TRBV6-5	TRBD1	NA	TRBJ1-5	TGTGCCAGCTCTGACAGGGGGGGCAATCAGCCCCAGCATTTT	CASSDRGGNQPQHF
TRBV20-1	NA	NA	TRBJ1-6	TGCAGTGCTAATGACCCGGACAGTAGCTCCTATAATTCACCCCTCCACTTT	CSANDPDSSSYNSPLHF
TRBV10-3	NA	NA	TRBJ2-2	TGTGCCATCATGGCCGCTAACACCGGGGAGCTGTTTTTT	CAIMAANTGELFF
TRBV30	TRBD1	NA	TRBJ1-5	TGTGCCTGGAGTGTCGGGACAGTTTATAGCAATCAGCCCCAGCATTTT	CAWSVGTVYSNQPQHF
TRBV3-1/TRBV3-2	NA	NA	TRBJ1-4	TGTGCCAGCAGCCAAAGTCTGGAGAAACTGTTTTTT	CASSQSLEKLFF
TRBV24-1	NA	NA	TRBJ2-2	TGTGCCACCGGGTCTTCTAGGGGGTTAGAGACCGGGGAGCTGTTTTTT	CATGSSRGLETGELFF
TRBV28	NA	NA	TRBJ1-2	TGTGCCAGCAGTTCTACCCCCGGGGAGAACAATGGCTACACCTTC	CASSSTPGENNGYTF
TRBV4-1	NA	NA	TRBJ1-2	TGCGCCAGCAGCCAAGGAGGGTTAGCTAACTATGGCTACACCTTC	CASSQGGLANYGYTF
TRBV5-6	TRBD1	NA	TRBJ1-6	TGTGCCAGCAGCTTACAGGGGGTAGTTTCACCCCTCCACTTT	CASSLQGVVSPLHF
TRBV7-9	TRBD2	NA	TRBJ2-1	TGTGCCAGCAGGCCACGACTAGCGGGGAGCTCCTACAATGAGCAGTTCTTC	CASRPRLAGSSYNEQFF
TRBV10-3	TRBD2	NA	TRBJ2-7	TGTGCCACACTCAAATCTAGCGGGGATAGATTGTACTTC	CATLKSSGDRLYF
TRBV27	TRBD1	NA	TRBJ1-2	TGTGCCAGCAGTTCCTCCTTCGACAGGGTGGTTCATGGCTACACCTTC	CASSSSFDRVVHGYTF
TRBV7-8	NA	few	TRBJ1-3	TGTGCCAGCAGCTTAAGGGGGACGGTGGGACCCTCTGGAAACACCATATATTTT	CASSLRGTVGPSGNTIYF
TRBV24-1	NA	NA	TRBJ1-5	TGTGCCACCAGTGATTCCTATTCTGGTTTCAATCAGCCCCAGCATTTT	CATSDSYSGFNQPQHF
TRBV6-5	NA	NA	TRBJ2-5	TGTGCCAGCAGTTACTCGAGGGCGAACCAAGAGACCCAGTACTTC	CASSYSRANQETQYF
TRBV11-2	TRBD1	few	TRBJ1-1	TGTGCCAGCAGCTGGGACAGGGAAAACACTGAAGCTTTCTTT	CASSWDRENTEAFF
TRBV4-1	NA	NA	TRBJ1-5	TGCGCCAGCAGCCAAGGACCTCAGGGACTGGGGAGCAATCAGCCCCAGCATTTT	CASSQGPQGLGSNQPQHF